This T cell receptor beta chain was sequenced in a study of cytomegalovirus exposure and HLA in healthy donors. Study as a whole: Unique TCRs from HLA-typed donors, 75 million to 100 million of them, were held in an early data release.

Findings and limits, study-wide: Three chains linked to CMV were shown in vitro to be specific for CMV antigens. Later analysis demonstrated an association between a missense DCLRE1C variant and TCR beta V- and J-gene trimming. Reports described diagnosis of cytomegalovirus status by the classifier as highly specific and sensitive.

Primers: 60 Vbeta forward and 13 Jbeta reverse. The table came from immunoSEQ multiplex PCR; TCRdb's copy has only in-frame clones and leaves some out. The sample data list about 140,000 clones. Germline V gene data show CDR1 as MDHEN and CDR2 as SYDVKM. V was clipped by 5 bases and J by 6 bases; unmatched bases: 4. This CDR3 has 13 amino acids. Turning to this clone: Its antigen is undetermined.

The origin of this receptor is a man between 35 and 55 years old in good health and CMV-seronegative. The chain uses TRBV28 and TRBJ2-1; 7 positions match TRBD1. The sample taken for sequencing was PBMCs. CDR3 residues: CASSGDSSNEQFF. CDR3 nucleotides: TGTGCCAGCAGTGGGGACAGTTCCAATGAGCAGTTCTTC.